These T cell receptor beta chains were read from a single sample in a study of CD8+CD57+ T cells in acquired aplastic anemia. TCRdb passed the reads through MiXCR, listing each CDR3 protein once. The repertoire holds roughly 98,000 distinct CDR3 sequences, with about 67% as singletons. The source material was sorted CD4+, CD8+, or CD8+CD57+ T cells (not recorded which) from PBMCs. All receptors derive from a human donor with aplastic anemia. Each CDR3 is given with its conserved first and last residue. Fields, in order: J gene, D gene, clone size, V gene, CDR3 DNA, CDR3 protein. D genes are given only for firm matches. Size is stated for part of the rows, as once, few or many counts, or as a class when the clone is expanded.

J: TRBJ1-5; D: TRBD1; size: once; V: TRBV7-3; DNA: TGTGCCAGCACCCGAAACCAACAGGGGAGACAGCCCCAGCATTTT; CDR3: CASTRNQQGRQPQHF
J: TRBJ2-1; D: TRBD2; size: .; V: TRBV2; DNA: TGTGCCAGCAGTGACCCGGGGACTAGGGGGATTAATGAGCAGTTCTTC; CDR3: CASSDPGTRGINEQFF
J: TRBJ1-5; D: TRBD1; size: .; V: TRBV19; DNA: TGTGCCACTCTTCGCGTGGGGACAGGGGGCTATAGCAATCAGCCCCAGCATTTT; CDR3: CATLRVGTGGYSNQPQHF
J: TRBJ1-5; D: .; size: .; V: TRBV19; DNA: TGTGCCAGTAGTAGCCGGGTTCAGCCCCAGCATTTT; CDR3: CASSSRVQPQHF
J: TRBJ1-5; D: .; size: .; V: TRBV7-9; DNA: TGTGCCAGCAGCTTAGGGGGGCCCTATCAACAGCCCCAGCATTTT; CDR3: CASSLGGPYQQPQHF
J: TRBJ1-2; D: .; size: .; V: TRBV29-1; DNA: TGCAGCGTGGGGTCCGGGACAAGTATCGGGGGCTACACCTTC; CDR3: CSVGSGTSIGGYTF
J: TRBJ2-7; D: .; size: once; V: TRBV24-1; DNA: TGTGCCACCAGCCAATCGGGTGGAATTAACGAGCAGTACTTC; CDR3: CATSQSGGINEQYF
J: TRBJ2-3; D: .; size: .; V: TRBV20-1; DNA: TGCAGTGCTAGACAGGGCACAGATACGCAGTATTTT; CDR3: CSARQGTDTQYF
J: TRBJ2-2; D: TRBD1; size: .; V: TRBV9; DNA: TGTGCCAGCAGCGTGCGTAGGGACAGAGAAAACACCGGGGAGCTGTTTTTT; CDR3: CASSVRRDRENTGELFF
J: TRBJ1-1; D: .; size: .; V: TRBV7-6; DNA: TGTGCCAGCAGCTTAGAGCTCCCAGGAGGACCGAACACTGAAGCTTTCTTT; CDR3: CASSLELPGGPNTEAFF
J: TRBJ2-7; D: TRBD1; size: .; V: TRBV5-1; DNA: TGCGCCAGCAGCTTGGTGGTAACAGGGGGCACTTACGAGCAGTACTTC; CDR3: CASSLVVTGGTYEQYF
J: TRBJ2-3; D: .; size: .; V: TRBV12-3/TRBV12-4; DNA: TGTGCCAGCAGCTTCACTAGCCTGACAGATACGCAGTATTTT; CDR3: CASSFTSLTDTQYF
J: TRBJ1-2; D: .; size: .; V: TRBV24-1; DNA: TGTGCCACCAGTGGAGGGCATCTTGGCTACACCTTC; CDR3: CATSGGHLGYTF
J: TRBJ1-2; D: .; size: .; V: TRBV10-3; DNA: TGTGCCAGCGCGATACAGGGATCTAACTATGGCTACACCTTC; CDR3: CASAIQGSNYGYTF
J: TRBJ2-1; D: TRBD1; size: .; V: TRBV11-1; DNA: TGTGCCAGCAGCCCGGGGACAGGGAGCTCCTACAATGAGCAGTTCTTC; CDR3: CASSPGTGSSYNEQFF
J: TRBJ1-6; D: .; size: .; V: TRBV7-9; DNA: TGTGCCAGCAGCTTAGGTACCAGAACCCTCCACTTT; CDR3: CASSLGTRTLHF
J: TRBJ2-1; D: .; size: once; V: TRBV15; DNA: TGTGCCACCAGCAGATCCGTAGAGGGCGATGAGCAGTTCTTC; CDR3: CATSRSVEGDEQFF
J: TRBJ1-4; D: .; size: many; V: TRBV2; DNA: TGTGCCAGCAGTGATGCCGACACCCCCAGGGAGGGTTTAGAAAAACTGTTTTTT; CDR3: CASSDADTPREGLEKLFF
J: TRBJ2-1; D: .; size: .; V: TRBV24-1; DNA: TGTGCCACCAGCGGATTCAATGAGCAGTTCTTC; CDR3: CATSGFNEQFF
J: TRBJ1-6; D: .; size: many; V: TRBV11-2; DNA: TGTGCCAGCAGCGCGGACAGAGACTTAAGCTCCTATAATTCACCCCTCCACTTT; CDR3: CASSADRDLSSYNSPLHF
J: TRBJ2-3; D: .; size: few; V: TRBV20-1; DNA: TGCAGTGCTAGAGTCAGGGCAGGGACAGATACGCAGTATTTT; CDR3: CSARVRAGTDTQYF
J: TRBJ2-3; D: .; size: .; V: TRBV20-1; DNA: TGCAGTGCTAGAGCTACTTACACCTCAGATACGCAGTATTTT; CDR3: CSARATYTSDTQYF
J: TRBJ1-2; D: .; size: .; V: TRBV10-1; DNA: TGCGCCAGCAGTGGTGGGACCAACTATGGCTACACCTTC; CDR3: CASSGGTNYGYTF
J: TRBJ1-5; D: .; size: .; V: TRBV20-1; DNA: TGCAGTGCTAGAGGGCCGCCCGGCCAGCCCCAGCATTTT; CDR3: CSARGPPGQPQHF
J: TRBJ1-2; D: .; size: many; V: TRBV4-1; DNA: TGCGCCAGCAGCCCAACGACAGCCGTGGTCGGGGGCTACACCTTC; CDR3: CASSPTTAVVGGYTF
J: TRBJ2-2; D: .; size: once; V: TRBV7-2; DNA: TGTGCCAGCAGCTTAGACAGGAACACCGGGGAGCTGTTTTTT; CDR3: CASSLDRNTGELFF
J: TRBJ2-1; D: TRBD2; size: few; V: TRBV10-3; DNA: TGTGCCATCAGTGCGACTAGCGGGAGGGTCTACAATGAGCAGTTCTTC; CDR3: CAISATSGRVYNEQFF
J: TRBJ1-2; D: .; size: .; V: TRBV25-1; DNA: TGTGCCAGCAGAACCGGTGGGGGGAACTATGGCTACACCTTC; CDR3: CASRTGGGNYGYTF
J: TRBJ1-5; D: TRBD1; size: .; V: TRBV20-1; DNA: TGCAGTGCTACCGTGGCGGGACAGGGGGCTAATCAGCCCCAGCATTTT; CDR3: CSATVAGQGANQPQHF
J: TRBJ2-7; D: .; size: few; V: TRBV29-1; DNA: TGCAGCGTTGAAGTTCCGAGCAACGAGCAGTACTTC; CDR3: CSVEVPSNEQYF
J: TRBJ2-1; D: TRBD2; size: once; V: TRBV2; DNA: TGTGCTCCCCGGGCGGGGGGGACCTCCTACAATGAGCAGTTCTTC; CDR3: CAPRAGGTSYNEQFF
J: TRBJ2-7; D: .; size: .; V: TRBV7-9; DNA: TGTGCCAGCAGGCCGGGATCCTCCTACGAGCAGTACTTC; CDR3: CASRPGSSYEQYF
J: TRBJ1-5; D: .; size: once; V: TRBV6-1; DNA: TGTGCCAGCAGTGGGGCAGGGGATAGAGGAAGGCATTTT; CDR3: CASSGAGDRGRHF
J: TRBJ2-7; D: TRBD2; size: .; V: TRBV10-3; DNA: TGTGCCATCAGTGAGACTAGCGGGGGGGGTTTTGGCGAGCAGTACTTC; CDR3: CAISETSGGGFGEQYF
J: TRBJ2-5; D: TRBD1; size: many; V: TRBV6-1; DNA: TGTGCCAGCAGTGAAGTGGGTACAGGGGGTTTTGAGACCCAGTACTTC; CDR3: CASSEVGTGGFETQYF
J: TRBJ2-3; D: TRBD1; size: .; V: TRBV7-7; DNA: TGTGCTAGCAGCCCGGGACAGGGCAGCACAGATACGCAGTATTTT; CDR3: CASSPGQGSTDTQYF
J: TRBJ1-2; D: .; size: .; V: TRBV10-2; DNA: TGCGCCAGCTGGGATAGTAACTATGGCTACACCTTC; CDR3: CASWDSNYGYTF
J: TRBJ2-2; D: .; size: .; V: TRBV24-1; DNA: TGTGCCACCCTAGGCAGAGCCACCGGGGAGCTGTTTTTT; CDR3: CATLGRATGELFF
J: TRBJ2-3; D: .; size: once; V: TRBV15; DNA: TGTGCCACCAGCAGAGATAAGGGGGGGCCAGATACGCAGTATTTT; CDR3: CATSRDKGGPDTQYF
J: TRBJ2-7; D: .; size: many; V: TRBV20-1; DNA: TGCAGTGCTAGAAGCCCGCCTGACAGGACTTCCTACGAGCAGTACTTC; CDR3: CSARSPPDRTSYEQYF
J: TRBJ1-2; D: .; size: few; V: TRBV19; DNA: TGTGCCAGTAGTCCTCTTCAGGGGTACGAGGGCTACACCTTC; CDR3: CASSPLQGYEGYTF
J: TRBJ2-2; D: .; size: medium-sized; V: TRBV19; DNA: TGTGCCAGTAACATCTATGGCACCGGGGAGCTGTTTTTT; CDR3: CASNIYGTGELFF
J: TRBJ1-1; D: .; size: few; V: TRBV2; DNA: TGTGCCAGCAGTGTAGAAGGTGGCACTGAAGCTTTCTTT; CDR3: CASSVEGGTEAFF
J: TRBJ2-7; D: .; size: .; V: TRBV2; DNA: TGTGCCACGGGGCAGTTCAACGAGCAGTACTTC; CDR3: CATGQFNEQYF
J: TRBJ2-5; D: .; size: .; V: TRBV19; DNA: TGTGCCAGTAGTCCAACAGGGATCCAAGAGACCCAGTACTTC; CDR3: CASSPTGIQETQYF
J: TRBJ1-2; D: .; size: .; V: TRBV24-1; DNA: TGTGCCACCAGTGAACCCCTAGCGGGGGCGGAGGAAGATGGCTACACCTTC; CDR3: CATSEPLAGAEEDGYTF
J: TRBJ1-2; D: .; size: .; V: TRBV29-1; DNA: TGCAGCGCCCCAGTCGTAGGCGGGGCACGGGGCTATGGCTACACCTTC; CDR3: CSAPVVGGARGYGYTF
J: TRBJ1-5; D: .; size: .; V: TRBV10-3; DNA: TGTGCCATCAGTGACACGAATCAGCCCCAGCATTTT; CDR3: CAISDTNQPQHF
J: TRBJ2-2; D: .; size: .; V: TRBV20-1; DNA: TGCAGTGCTAGAGATGGGCCATACACCGGGGAGCTGTTTTTT; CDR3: CSARDGPYTGELFF
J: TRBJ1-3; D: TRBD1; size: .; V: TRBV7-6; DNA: TGTGCCAGCAGCGAGGGGGCAGAGCTAAGCTCTGGAAACACCATATATTTT; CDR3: CASSEGAELSSGNTIYF
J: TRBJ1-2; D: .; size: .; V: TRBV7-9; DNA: TGTGCCAGCAGCTCGGGCAGTAACTATGGCTACACCTTC; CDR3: CASSSGSNYGYTF
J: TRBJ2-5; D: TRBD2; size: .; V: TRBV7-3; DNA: TGTGCCAGCACCCGACTAGCGGGGGTCCAAGAGACCCAGTACTTC; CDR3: CASTRLAGVQETQYF
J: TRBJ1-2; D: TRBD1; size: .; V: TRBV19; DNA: TGTGCCAGTAGTGTAGCGGGACAGGGATATGGCTACACCTTC; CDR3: CASSVAGQGYGYTF